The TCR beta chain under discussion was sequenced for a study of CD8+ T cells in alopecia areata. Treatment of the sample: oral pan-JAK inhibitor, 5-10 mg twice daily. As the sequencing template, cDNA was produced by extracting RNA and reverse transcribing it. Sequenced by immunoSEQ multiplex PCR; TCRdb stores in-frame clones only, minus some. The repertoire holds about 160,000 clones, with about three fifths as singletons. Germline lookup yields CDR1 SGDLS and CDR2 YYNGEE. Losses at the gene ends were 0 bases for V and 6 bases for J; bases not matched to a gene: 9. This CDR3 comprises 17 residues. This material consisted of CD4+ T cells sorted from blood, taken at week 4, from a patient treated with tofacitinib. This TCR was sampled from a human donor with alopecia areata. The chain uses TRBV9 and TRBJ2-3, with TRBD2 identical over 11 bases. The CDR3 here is CASSVVPASGGLDTQYF. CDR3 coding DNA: TGTGCCAGCAGCGTAGTCCCGGCTAGCGGGGGGCTCGATACGCAGTATTTT.